This TCR beta chain was obtained from a study of beta chain features in type 1 diabetes. V lost 4 bases and J 1 base, leaving 11 bases between the germline ends. Per germline, CDR1 SGHRS and CDR2 YFSETQ. This CDR3 has 14 amino acids. This clone was picked up a small number of times. Its target is unknown. Reverse transcribing all isolated RNA meant expressed TCRB transcripts were sequenced. This table comes from immunoSEQ multiplex PCR, and its TCRdb copy is limited to in-frame clones, with some not included. The table has 140,000 to 150,000 clones, roughly an eighth seen once. Whole-study results and caveats: Across all four CD4+ subsets, people with type 1 diabetes showed modestly shorter TCRB CDR3s.

Sequenced sample: central memory CD4+ T cells from blood. V and J are TRBV5-1 and TRBJ1-1; D may be TRBD1 (5 bases). The sequence was collected from a man aged 18 to 30 with type 1 diabetes. CDR3 amino acids: CASSQGPGNTEAFF. CDR3 DNA: TGCGCCAGCAGCCAGGGACCTGGGAACACTGAAGCTTTCTTT. Supplemented by reference TRBV5-1 and TRBJ1-1, the full variable domain reads KAGVTQTPRYLIKTRGQQVTLSCSPISGHRSVSWYQQTPGQGLQFLFEYFSETQRNKGNFPGRFSGRQFSNSRSEMNVSTLELGDSALYLCASSQGPGNTEAFFGQGTRLTVV.